This TCR beta chain stems from a study of CXCR3-negative and CXCR3-positive naive CD8 T cells. Identification of naive CD8+ T cells rested on CD45RO-CCR7+CD27+CD95- status. Germline-derived CDR1 and CDR2 are SEHNR and FQNEAQ (reference sequence). This CDR3 spans 16 amino acids. In preparing the TRB cDNA libraries, 5' RACE with UMI labels was used. TCRdb processed the 5' RACE reads again and assigns one entry to each CDR3 protein, with no DNA. The repertoire table contains around 81,000 distinct CDR3 sequences. Study conclusions and caveats: Both naive subsets carried similar amounts of surface CD5, so TCR strength was inferred from TRB CDR3 properties. Much lower diversity was found in memory CD8+ cells, while both naive subsets had comparably high diversity.

In regard to this clonotype: The antigen remains undetermined.

Sequenced sample: naive CXCR3- CD8+ T cells from blood. Subset reported: CD45RO-CCR7+CD27+CD95- naive CD8+ T cells lacking CXCR3 (TNR3-). This sequence joins TRBV7-9 and TRBJ2-5; TCRdb's D gene call, TRBD1, goes unchecked for lack of DNA. This clonotype originated in a human donor in good health. Some clones in this sample may be carry-over from other donors' samples. CDR3 loop: CASSFIGGGGQETQYF.